Listed below are T cell receptor beta chains from one sample, sequenced in a study of graft-versus-host responses after intestinal transplantation. The data were produced by immunoSEQ multiplex PCR, yet TCRdb's version contains in-frame clones alone and is incomplete. The repertoire has roughly 8,200 clones, approximately 93% of them found once; the top ten carry 2.1%. The sequencing used PBMCs, collected 11 days after intestinal transplantation. These receptor sequences come from a human patient who received an intestinal transplant, so some T cells may come from the graft donor. Each CDR3 is given with its conserved first and last residue. The D gene is left open where the match is weak. For some rows the clone size is stated as once, few or many, or as a class when expanded; others skip it.

abundance: -
j_gene: TRBJ2-7
v_gene: TRBV5-1
d_gene: -
CDR3nt: TGCGCCAGCAGCCCGGACAGCCTGTTTCACGAGCAGTACTTC
CDR3aa: CASSPDSLFHEQYF

abundance: -
j_gene: TRBJ1-1
v_gene: TRBV28
d_gene: TRBD1
CDR3nt: TGTGCCAGCAGTTTGGGACAGGGAGAAGCTGACGAAGAAGCTTTCTTT
CDR3aa: CASSLGQGEADEEAFF

abundance: -
j_gene: TRBJ2-1
v_gene: TRBV28
d_gene: TRBD1
CDR3nt: TGTGCCAGCAGCTCTGGACAGGGCTCCTACAATGAGCAGTTCTTC
CDR3aa: CASSSGQGSYNEQFF

abundance: -
j_gene: TRBJ2-7
v_gene: TRBV2
d_gene: TRBD2
CDR3nt: TGTGCCAGCAGGCGACTAGCGTACGAGCAGTACTTC
CDR3aa: CASRRLAYEQYF

abundance: -
j_gene: TRBJ1-5
v_gene: TRBV14
d_gene: TRBD1
CDR3nt: TGTGCCAGCAGCCAAGTTATTCGGACAGGGGCAGGCAATCAGCCCCAGCATTTT
CDR3aa: CASSQVIRTGAGNQPQHF

abundance: -
j_gene: TRBJ1-2
v_gene: TRBV5-6
d_gene: -
CDR3nt: TGTGCCAGCAGCCCTTTAATAGAGGCGGGCTATGGCTACACCTTC
CDR3aa: CASSPLIEAGYGYTF

abundance: once
j_gene: TRBJ2-1
v_gene: TRBV4-2
d_gene: TRBD2
CDR3nt: TGTGCCAGCAGCCAAGAGCTAGCGGGGTACTACAATGAGCAGTTCTTC
CDR3aa: CASSQELAGYYNEQFF

abundance: -
j_gene: TRBJ1-2
v_gene: TRBV5-5
d_gene: TRBD1
CDR3nt: TGTGCCAGCAGCTTGGGCAGCGACAGGGCGGCCTTC
CDR3aa: CASSLGSDRAAF

abundance: -
j_gene: TRBJ2-1
v_gene: TRBV9
d_gene: TRBD2
CDR3nt: TGTGCCAGCAGCGTAGTTGCGGGACTTGGGGCTAGCGGGTCCTACAATGAGCAGTTCTTC
CDR3aa: CASSVVAGLGASGSYNEQFF

abundance: once
j_gene: TRBJ2-6
v_gene: TRBV7-3
d_gene: TRBD1
CDR3nt: TGTGCCAGCAGCCCCACAGGGGTCCCTAGCTCTGGGGCCAACGTCCTGACTTTC
CDR3aa: CASSPTGVPSSGANVLTF

abundance: -
j_gene: TRBJ2-5
v_gene: TRBV7-9
d_gene: TRBD2
CDR3nt: TGTGCCAGCAGCCCCATCCAACCGGGACTAGCGGGAGAGACCCAGTACTTC
CDR3aa: CASSPIQPGLAGETQYF

abundance: -
j_gene: TRBJ2-7
v_gene: TRBV18
d_gene: TRBD1
CDR3nt: TGTGCCAGCTCATCCCCCACTGACAGGGGGCGGGAGCAGTACTTC
CDR3aa: CASSSPTDRGREQYF

abundance: -
j_gene: TRBJ2-1
v_gene: TRBV9
d_gene: -
CDR3nt: TGTGCCAGCAGCGTAGTCGGAGGGGGCCTCTCCTACAATGAGCAGTTCTTC
CDR3aa: CASSVVGGGLSYNEQFF

abundance: -
j_gene: TRBJ2-3
v_gene: TRBV4-1
d_gene: TRBD2
CDR3nt: TGCGCCAGCAGCCAAGCTAGTAGTCTAGCGGGGGGAGGGGATACGCAGTATTTT
CDR3aa: CASSQASSLAGGGDTQYF

abundance: -
j_gene: TRBJ2-7
v_gene: TRBV6-1
d_gene: -
CDR3nt: TGTGCCAGCAGTGTAAGTAGGTGGCAGGGGACCTACGAGCAGTACTTC
CDR3aa: CASSVSRWQGTYEQYF

abundance: few
j_gene: TRBJ1-5
v_gene: TRBV6-4
d_gene: TRBD1
CDR3nt: TGTGCCAGCAGTGCCCTCCCCGACAGGGCAAGCAATCAGCCCCAGCATTTT
CDR3aa: CASSALPDRASNQPQHF

abundance: -
j_gene: TRBJ2-2
v_gene: TRBV7-8
d_gene: TRBD2
CDR3nt: TGTGCCAGCAGCTTAGAGATCGGCGGGGGAGGGACCGGGGAGCTGTTTTTT
CDR3aa: CASSLEIGGGGTGELFF

abundance: -
j_gene: TRBJ2-5
v_gene: TRBV9
d_gene: -
CDR3nt: TGTGCCAGCAGCGTAGGTACAGGGTGGGAGACCCAGTACTTC
CDR3aa: CASSVGTGWETQYF

abundance: -
j_gene: TRBJ2-7
v_gene: TRBV4-1
d_gene: TRBD1
CDR3nt: TGCGCCAGCAGCCAATGGACAGGGGGCTCCGAGCAGTACTTC
CDR3aa: CASSQWTGGSEQYF

abundance: -
j_gene: TRBJ2-7
v_gene: TRBV6-5
d_gene: TRBD2
CDR3nt: TGTGCCAGCAGTTACTCACTAGCGGGGGGTTCCTACGAGCAGTACTTC
CDR3aa: CASSYSLAGGSYEQYF

abundance: -
j_gene: TRBJ1-2
v_gene: TRBV6-6
d_gene: TRBD1
CDR3nt: TGTGCCAGCAGCCCAACAGGGGGCCGGGGGGGCTACACCTTC
CDR3aa: CASSPTGGRGGYTF

abundance: -
j_gene: TRBJ2-1
v_gene: TRBV7-9
d_gene: -
CDR3nt: TGTGCCAGCAGCCAATCCTACAATGAGCAGTTCTTC
CDR3aa: CASSQSYNEQFF

abundance: -
j_gene: TRBJ2-5
v_gene: TRBV5-1
d_gene: -
CDR3nt: TGCGCCAGCAGCTTGGGGTATCAGGGCGCCAAAACGGAGCAGTACTTC
CDR3aa: CASSLGYQGAKTEQYF

abundance: -
j_gene: TRBJ2-7
v_gene: TRBV5-6
d_gene: -
CDR3nt: TGTGCCAGCAGCTTGAACCGAGTTCCCTACGAGCAGTACTTC
CDR3aa: CASSLNRVPYEQYF

abundance: -
j_gene: TRBJ1-5
v_gene: TRBV6-1
d_gene: -
CDR3nt: TGTGCCAGCACTTCAGGGTTGAATCAGCCCCAGCATTTT
CDR3aa: CASTSGLNQPQHF

abundance: -
j_gene: TRBJ1-1
v_gene: TRBV29-1
d_gene: TRBD1
CDR3nt: TGCACCTTTACCCCGACAGGGGGGTACACTGAAGCTTTCTTT
CDR3aa: CTFTPTGGYTEAFF

abundance: -
j_gene: TRBJ2-7
v_gene: TRBV29-1
d_gene: -
CDR3nt: TGCAGCGTTGTGGCGGGCGGAACTACGGGGGAGCAGTACTTC
CDR3aa: CSVVAGGTTGEQYF

abundance: few
j_gene: TRBJ2-3
v_gene: TRBV6-4
d_gene: TRBD2
CDR3nt: TGTGCCAGCAGTGTGGGGGGGACAGATACGCAGTATTTT
CDR3aa: CASSVGGTDTQYF

abundance: once
j_gene: TRBJ2-3
v_gene: TRBV2
d_gene: -
CDR3nt: TGTGCCAGCACGAGCGGCTACACAGATACGCAGTATTTT
CDR3aa: CASTSGYTDTQYF

abundance: -
j_gene: TRBJ2-1
v_gene: TRBV7-9
d_gene: -
CDR3nt: TGTGCCAGCAGCTTACCGCTTAGTGAGAATGAGCAGTTCTTC
CDR3aa: CASSLPLSENEQFF

abundance: -
j_gene: TRBJ1-5
v_gene: TRBV5-1
d_gene: -
CDR3nt: TGCGCCAGCACAGCGATTCCGGGTAATCAGCCCCAGCATTTT
CDR3aa: CASTAIPGNQPQHF